The T cell receptor beta chain under discussion was sequenced for a study of T cell clones after liver transplantation. Study-wide background: At least one year of complete immunosuppression withdrawal without enzymes over twice normal defined tolerance.

Turning to this clone: Its antigen is as yet unknown.

Sequencing used immunoSEQ multiplex PCR; TCRdb keeps in-frame clones, though not all of them. The table includes 20,000 or so clones, 90% to 95% detected once. V lost 3 bases, J lost 6 bases, and 9 bases lay in between. The CDR3 loop spans 13 amino acids. Germline V CDR1 and CDR2: LNHDA, SQIVND (reference sequence). General observations from the study: Compared with third party-reactive sequences, donor-reactive ones declined more, independent of withdrawal success. Migration into the graft, not deletion, may explain lost graft donor-reactive T cells.

Sequences were derived from CD8+ T cells from blood, sampled around 27 months after liver transplant. This TCR was sampled from a human patient who received a liver transplant. The T cells may come from the graft donor. The chain has TRBV19 and TRBJ2-1; D not certain. The CDR3 sequence: CASSITDPNEQFF. The CDR3, as DNA: TGTGCCAGTAGTATTACAGATCCCAATGAGCAGTTCTTC.